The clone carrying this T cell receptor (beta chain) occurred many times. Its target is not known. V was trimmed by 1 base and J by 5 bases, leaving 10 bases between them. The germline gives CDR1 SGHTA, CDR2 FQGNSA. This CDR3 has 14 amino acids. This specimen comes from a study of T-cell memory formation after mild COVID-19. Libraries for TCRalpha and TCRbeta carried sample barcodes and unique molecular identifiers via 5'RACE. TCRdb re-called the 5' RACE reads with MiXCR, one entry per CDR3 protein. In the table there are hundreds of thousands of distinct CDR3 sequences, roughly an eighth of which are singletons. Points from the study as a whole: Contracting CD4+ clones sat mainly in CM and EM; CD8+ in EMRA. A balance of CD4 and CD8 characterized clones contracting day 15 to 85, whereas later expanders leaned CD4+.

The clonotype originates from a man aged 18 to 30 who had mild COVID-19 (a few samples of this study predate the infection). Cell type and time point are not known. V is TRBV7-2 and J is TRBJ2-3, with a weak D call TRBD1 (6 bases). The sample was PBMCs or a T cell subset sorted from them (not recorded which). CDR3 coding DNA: TGTGCCAGCAGCTTAGGGGGGCTTAAAGATACGCAGTATTTT. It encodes CASSLGGLKDTQYF.